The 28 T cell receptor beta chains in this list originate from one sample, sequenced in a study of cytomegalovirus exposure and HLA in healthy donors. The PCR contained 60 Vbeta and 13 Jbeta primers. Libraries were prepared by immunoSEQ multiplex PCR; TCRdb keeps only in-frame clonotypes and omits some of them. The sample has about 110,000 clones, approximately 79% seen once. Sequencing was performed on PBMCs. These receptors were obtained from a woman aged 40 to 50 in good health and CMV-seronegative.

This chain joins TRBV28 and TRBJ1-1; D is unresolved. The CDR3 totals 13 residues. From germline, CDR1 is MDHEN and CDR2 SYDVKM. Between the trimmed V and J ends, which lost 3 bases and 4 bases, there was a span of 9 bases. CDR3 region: CASSLEWSTEAFF. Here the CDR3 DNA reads TGTGCCAGCAGTTTGGAATGGAGCACTGAAGCTTTCTTT.

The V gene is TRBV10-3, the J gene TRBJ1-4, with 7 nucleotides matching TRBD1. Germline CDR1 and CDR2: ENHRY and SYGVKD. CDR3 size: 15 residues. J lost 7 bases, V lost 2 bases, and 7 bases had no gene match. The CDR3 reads CAISEGGRQGEKLFF. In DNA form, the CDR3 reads TGTGCCATCAGTGAGGGAGGTCGACAGGGTGAAAAACTGTTTTTT.

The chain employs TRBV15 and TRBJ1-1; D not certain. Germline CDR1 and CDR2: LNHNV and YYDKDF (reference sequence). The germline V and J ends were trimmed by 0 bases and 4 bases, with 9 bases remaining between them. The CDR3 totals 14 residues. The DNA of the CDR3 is TGTGCCACCAGCAGAGATCGGCAGGCCACTGAAGCTTTCTTT. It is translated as CATSRDRQATEAFF. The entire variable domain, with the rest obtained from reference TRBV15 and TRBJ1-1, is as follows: DAMVIQNPRYQVTQFGKPVTLSCSQTLNHNVMYWYQQKSSQAPKLLFHYYDKDFNNEADTPDNFQSRRPNTSFCFLDIRSPGLGDTAMYLCATSRDRQATEAFFGQGTRLTVV.

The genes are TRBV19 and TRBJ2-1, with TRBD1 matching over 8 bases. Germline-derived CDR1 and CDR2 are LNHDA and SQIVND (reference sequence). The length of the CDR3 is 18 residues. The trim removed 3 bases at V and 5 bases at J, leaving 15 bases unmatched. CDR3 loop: CASSISNFHRGRHNEQFF. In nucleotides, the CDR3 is TGTGCCAGTAGTATCTCGAATTTCCACAGGGGGAGGCACAATGAGCAGTTCTTC.

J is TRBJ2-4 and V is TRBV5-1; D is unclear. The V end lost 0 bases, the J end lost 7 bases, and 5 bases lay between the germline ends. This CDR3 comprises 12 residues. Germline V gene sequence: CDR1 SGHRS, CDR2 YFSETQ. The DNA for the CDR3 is TGCGCCAGCAGCTTGGACCAGAACATTCAGTACTTC. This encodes CASSLDQNIQYF.

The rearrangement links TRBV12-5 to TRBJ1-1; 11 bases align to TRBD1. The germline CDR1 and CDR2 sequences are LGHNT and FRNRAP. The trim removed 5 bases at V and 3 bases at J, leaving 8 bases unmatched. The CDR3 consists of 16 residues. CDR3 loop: CASGPGTGGEDTEAFF. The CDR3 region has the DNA TGTGCTAGTGGTCCTGGGACAGGGGGGGAGGACACTGAAGCTTTCTTT.

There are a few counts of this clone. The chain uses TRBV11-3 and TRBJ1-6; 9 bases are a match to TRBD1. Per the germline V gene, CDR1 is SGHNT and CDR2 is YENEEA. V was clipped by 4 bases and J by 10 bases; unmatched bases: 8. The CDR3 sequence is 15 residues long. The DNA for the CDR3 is TGTGCCAGCAGCTCCGGGACAGGGATCGACTCACCCCTCCACTTT. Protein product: CASSSGTGIDSPLHF. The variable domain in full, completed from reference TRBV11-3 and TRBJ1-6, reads EAGVVQSPRYKIIEKKQPVAFWCNPISGHNTLYWYLQNLGQGPELLIRYENEEAVDDSQLPKDRFSAERLKGVDSTLKIQPAELGDSAVYLCASSSGTGIDSPLHFGNGTRLTVT.

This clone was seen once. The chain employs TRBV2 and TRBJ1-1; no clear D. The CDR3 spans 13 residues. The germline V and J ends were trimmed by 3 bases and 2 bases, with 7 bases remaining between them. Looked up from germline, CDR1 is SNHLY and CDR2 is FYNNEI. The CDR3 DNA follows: TGTGCCAGCAGTGATCCTACTAACACTGAAGCTTTCTTT. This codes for CASSDPTNTEAFF.

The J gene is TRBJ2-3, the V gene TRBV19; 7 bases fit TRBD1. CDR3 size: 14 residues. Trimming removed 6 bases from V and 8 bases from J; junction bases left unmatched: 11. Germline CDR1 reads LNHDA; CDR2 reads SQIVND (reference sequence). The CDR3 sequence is CASSSQGLSGTQYF. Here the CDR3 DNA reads TGTGCCAGTAGCTCACAGGGGTTGAGTGGTACGCAGTATTTT.

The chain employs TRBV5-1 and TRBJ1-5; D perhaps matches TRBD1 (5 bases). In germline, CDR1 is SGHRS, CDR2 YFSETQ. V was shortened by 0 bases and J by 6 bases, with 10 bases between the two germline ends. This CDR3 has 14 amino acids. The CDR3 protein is CASSLGGTRQPQHF. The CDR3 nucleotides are TGCGCCAGCAGCTTGGGAGGGACTCGTCAGCCCCAGCATTTT.

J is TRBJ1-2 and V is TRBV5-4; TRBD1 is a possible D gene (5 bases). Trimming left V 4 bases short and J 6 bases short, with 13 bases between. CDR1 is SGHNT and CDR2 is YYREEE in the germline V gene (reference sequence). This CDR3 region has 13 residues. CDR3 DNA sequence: TGTGCCAGCAGCCAAGACAGTTATGATGGCTACACCTTC. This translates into CASSQDSYDGYTF.

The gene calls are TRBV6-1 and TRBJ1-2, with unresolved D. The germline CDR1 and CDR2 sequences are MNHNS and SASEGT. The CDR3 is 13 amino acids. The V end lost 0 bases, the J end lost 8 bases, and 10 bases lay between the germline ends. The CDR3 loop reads CASSEARGLGYTF. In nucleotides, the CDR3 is TGTGCCAGCAGTGAAGCGCGCGGGTTAGGCTACACCTTC.

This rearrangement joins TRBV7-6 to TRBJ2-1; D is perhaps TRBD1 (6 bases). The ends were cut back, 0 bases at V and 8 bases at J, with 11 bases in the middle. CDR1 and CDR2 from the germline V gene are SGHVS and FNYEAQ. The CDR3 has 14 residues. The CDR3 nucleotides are TGTGCCAGCAGCTTAGCGGGCAGGGGTCATGAGCAGTTCTTC. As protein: CASSLAGRGHEQFF. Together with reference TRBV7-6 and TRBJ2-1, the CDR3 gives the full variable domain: GAGVSQSPRYKVTKRGQDVALRCDPISGHVSLYWYRQALGQGPEFLTYFNYEAQQDKSGLPNDRFSAERPEGSISTLTIQRTEQRDSAMYRCASSLAGRGHEQFFGPGTRLTVL.

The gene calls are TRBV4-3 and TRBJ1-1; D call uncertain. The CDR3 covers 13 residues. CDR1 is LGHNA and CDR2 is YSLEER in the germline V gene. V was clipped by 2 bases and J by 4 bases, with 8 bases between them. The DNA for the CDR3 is TGCGCCAGCAGCCAACCCTCGAGCACTGAAGCTTTCTTT. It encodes CASSQPSSTEAFF.

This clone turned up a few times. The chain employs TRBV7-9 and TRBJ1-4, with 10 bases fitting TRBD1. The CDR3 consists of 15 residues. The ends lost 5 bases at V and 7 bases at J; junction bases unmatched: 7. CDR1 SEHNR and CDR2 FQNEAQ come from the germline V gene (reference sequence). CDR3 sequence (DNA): TGTGCCAGCAGCACGGACAGGGGGATCGGTGAAAAACTGTTTTTT. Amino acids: CASSTDRGIGEKLFF.

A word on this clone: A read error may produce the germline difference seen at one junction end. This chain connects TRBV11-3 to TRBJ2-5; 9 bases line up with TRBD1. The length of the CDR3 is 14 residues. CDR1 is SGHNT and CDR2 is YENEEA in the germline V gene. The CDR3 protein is CASSRGQGAWPSDF. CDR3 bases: TGTGCCAGCAGCCGGGGACAGGGCGCCTGGCCCAGCGACTTC.

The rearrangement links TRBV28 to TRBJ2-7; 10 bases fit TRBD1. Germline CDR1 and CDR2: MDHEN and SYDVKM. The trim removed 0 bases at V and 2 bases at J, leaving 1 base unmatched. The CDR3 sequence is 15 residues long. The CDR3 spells CASSLWGQGTYEQYF. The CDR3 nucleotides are TGTGCCAGCAGTTTATGGGGACAGGGGACCTACGAGCAGTACTTC.

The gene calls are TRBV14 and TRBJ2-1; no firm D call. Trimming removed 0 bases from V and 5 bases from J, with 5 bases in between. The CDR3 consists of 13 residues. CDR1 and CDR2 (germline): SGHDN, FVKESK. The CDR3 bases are TGTGCCAGCAGCCAAGATCGGGACAATGAGCAGTTCTTC. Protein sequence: CASSQDRDNEQFF.

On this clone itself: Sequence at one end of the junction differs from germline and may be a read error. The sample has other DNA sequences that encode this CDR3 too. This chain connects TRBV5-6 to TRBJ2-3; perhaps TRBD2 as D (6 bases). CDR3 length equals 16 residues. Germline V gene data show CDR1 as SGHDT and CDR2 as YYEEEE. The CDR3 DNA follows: TGTGCCAGCAGCCGAGGGACTTTCCTGAGCACGGATACGCAGTATTTT. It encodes CASSRGTFLSTDTQYF.

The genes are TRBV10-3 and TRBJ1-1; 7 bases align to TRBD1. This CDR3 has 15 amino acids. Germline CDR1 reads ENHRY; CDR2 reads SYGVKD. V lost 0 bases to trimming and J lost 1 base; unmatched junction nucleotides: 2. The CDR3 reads CAISESRDRNTEAFF. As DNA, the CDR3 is TGTGCCATCAGTGAGTCCCGGGACAGGAACACTGAAGCTTTCTTT.

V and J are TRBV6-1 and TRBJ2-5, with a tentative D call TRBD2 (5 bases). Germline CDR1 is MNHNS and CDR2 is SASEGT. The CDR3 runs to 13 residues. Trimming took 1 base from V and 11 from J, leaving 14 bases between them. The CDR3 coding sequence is TGTGCCAGCAGTGAAGAAAGGGATTGGGAGCAGTACTTC. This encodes CASSEERDWEQYF.

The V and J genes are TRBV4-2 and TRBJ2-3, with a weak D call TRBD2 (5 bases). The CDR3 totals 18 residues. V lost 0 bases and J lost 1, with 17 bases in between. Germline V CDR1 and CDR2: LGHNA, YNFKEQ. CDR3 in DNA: TGTGCCAGCAGCCAAGAGGTGCGCCGAGGCGGGCGCACAGATACGCAGTATTTT. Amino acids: CASSQEVRRGGRTDTQYF.

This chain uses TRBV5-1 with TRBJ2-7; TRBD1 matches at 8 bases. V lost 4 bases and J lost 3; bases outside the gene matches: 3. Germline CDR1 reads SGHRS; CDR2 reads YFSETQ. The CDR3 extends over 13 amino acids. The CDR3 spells CASSTTGGYEQYF. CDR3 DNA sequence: TGCGCCAGCAGCACTACAGGGGGCTACGAGCAGTACTTC.

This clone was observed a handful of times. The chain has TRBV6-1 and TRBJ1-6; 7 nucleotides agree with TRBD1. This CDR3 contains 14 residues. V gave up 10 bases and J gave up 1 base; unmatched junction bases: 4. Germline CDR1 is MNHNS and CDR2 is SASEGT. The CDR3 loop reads CATTGASYNSPLHF. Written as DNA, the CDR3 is TGTGCCACAACAGGGGCGTCCTATAATTCACCCCTCCACTTT.

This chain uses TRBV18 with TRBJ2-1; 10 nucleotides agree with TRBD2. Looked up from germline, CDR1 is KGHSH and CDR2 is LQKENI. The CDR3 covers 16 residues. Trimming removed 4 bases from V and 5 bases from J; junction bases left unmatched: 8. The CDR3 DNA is TGTGCCAGCTCACAAACTAGCGGGACTCGACACAATGAGCAGTTCTTC. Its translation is CASSQTSGTRHNEQFF.

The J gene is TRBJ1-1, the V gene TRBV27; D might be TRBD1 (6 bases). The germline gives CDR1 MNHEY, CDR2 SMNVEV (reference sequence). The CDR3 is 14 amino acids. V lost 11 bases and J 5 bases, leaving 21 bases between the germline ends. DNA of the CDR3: TGTGCCTCATCCTACAGGGCCACGGCAACTGAAGCTTTCTTT. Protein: CASSYRATATEAFF.

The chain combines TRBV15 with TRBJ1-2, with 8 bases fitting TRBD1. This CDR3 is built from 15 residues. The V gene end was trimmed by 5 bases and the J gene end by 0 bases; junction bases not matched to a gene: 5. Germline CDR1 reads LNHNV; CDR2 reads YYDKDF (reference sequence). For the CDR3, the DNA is TGTGCCACCAGCTTTCAGGGGGCCACTAACTATGGCTACACCTTC. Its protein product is CATSFQGATNYGYTF.

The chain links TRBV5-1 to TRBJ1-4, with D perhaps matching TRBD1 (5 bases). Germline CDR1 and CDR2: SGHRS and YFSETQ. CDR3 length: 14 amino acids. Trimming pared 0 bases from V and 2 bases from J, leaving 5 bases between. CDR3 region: CASSLDRTNEKLFF. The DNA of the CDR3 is TGCGCCAGCAGCTTGGACAGGACTAATGAAAAACTGTTTTTT.